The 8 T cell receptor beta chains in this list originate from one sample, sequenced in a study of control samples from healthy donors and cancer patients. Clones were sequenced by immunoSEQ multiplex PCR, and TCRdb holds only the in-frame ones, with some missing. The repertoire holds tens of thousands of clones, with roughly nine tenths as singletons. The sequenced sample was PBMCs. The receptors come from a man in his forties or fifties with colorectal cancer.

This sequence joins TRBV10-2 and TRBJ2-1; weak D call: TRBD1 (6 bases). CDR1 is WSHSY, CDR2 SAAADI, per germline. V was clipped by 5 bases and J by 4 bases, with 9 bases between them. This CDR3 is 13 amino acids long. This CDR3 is CASSPQGYNEQFF. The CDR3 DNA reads TGCGCCAGCAGTCCACAGGGTTACAATGAGCAGTTCTTC.

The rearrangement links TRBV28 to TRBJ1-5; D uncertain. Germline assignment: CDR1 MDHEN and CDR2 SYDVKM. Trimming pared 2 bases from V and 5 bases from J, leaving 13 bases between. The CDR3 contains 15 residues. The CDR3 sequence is CASSLRAGPYQPQHF. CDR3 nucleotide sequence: TGTGCCAGCAGTTTAAGGGCCGGCCCGTATCAGCCCCAGCATTTT.

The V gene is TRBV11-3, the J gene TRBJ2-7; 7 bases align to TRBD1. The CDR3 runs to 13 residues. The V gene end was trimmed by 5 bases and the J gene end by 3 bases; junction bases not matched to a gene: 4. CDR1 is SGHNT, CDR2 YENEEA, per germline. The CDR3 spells CASSGDRVYEQYF. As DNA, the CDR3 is TGTGCCAGCAGCGGAGACAGGGTCTACGAGCAGTACTTC.

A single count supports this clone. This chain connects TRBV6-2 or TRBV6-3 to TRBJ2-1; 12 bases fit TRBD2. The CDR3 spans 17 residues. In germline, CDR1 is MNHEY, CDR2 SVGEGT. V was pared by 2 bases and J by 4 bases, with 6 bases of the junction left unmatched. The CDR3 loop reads CASSYRTSGEGYNEQFF. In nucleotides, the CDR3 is TGTGCCAGCAGTTACCGGACTAGCGGGGAGGGGTACAATGAGCAGTTCTTC.

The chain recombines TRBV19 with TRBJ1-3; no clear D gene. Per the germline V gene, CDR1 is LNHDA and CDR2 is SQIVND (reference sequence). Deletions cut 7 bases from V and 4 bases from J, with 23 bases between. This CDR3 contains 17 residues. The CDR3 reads CASKIDGRENIGNTIYF. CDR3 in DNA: TGTGCCAGTAAAATTGACGGGCGGGAAAACATCGGAAACACCATATATTTT. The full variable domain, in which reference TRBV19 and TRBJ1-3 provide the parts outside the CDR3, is DGGITQSPKYLFRKEGQNVTLSCEQNLNHDAMYWYRQDPGQGLRLIYYSQIVNDFQKGDIAEGYSVSREKKESFPLTVTSAQKNPTAFYLCASKIDGRENIGNTIYFGEGSWLTVV.

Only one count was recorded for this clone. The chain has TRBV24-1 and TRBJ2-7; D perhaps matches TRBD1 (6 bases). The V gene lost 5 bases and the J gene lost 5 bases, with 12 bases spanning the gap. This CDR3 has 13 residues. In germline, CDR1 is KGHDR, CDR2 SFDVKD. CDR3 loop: CATSVQGRDEQYF. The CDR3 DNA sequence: TGTGCCACCAGTGTTCAGGGGCGCGACGAGCAGTACTTC.

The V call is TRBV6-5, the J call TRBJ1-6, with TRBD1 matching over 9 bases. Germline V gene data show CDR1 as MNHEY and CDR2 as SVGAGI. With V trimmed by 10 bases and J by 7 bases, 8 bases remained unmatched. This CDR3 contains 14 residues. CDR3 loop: CAITFDRGNSPLHF. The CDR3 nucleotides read TGTGCCATCACCTTCGACAGGGGGAATTCACCCCTCCACTTT.

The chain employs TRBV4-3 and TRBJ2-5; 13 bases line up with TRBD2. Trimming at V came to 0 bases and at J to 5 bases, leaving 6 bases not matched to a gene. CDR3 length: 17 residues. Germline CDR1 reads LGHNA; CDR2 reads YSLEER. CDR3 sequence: CASSQDRTSGSWETQYF. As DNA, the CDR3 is TGCGCCAGCAGCCAAGATAGGACTAGCGGGAGTTGGGAGACCCAGTACTTC.